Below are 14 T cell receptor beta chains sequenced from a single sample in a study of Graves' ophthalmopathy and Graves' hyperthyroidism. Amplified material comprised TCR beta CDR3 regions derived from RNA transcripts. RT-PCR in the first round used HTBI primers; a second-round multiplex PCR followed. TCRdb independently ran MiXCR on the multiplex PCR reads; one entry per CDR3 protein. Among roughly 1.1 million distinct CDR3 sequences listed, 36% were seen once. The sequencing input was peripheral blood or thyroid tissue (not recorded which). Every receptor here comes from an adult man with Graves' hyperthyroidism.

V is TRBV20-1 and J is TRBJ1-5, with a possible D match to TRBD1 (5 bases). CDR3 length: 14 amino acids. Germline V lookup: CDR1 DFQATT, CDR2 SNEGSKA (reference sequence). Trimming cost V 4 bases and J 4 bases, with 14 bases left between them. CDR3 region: CSATHGEGNQPQHF. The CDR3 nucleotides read TGCAGTGCTACCCACGGGGAGGGGAATCAGCCCCAGCATTTT.

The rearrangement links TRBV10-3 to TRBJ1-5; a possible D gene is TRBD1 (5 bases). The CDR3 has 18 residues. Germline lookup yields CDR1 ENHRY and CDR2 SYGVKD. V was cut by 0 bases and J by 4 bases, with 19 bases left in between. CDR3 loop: CAISESHGSQGSNQPQHF. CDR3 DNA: TGTGCCATCAGTGAGTCGCACGGGAGTCAGGGTTCGAATCAGCCCCAGCATTTT.

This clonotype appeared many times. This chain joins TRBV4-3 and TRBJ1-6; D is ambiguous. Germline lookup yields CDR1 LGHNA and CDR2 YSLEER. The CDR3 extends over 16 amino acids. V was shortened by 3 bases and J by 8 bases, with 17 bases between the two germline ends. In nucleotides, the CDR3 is TGCGCCAGCAGCCAGACCTCAGGAAACGGGGATTCACCCCTCCACTTT. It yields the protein CASSQTSGNGDSPLHF.

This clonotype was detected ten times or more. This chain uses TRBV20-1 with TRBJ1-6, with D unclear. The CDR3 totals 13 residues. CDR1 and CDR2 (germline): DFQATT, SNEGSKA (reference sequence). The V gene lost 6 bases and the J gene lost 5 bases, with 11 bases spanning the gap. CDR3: CSAGSSDNSPLHF. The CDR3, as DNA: TGCAGTGCCGGGAGTAGTGATAATTCACCCCTCCACTTT.

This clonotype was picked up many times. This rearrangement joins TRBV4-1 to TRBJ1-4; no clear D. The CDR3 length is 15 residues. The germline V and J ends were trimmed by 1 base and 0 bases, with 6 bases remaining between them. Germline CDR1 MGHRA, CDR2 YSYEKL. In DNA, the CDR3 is TGCGCCAGCAGCCAAGCGGCAGCAACTAATGAAAAACTGTTTTTT. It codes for CASSQAAATNEKLFF.

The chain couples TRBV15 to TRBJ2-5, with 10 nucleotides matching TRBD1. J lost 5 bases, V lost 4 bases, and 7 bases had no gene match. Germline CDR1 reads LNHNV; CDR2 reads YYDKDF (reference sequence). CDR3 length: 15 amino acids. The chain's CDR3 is CATSTGTGEWETQYF. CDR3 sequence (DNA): TGTGCCACCAGCACCGGGACAGGGGAGTGGGAGACCCAGTACTTC.

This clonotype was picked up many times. This CDR3 reads CASSSFRTGRVATEAFF. Here the CDR3 DNA reads TGTGCCAGCAGCTCTTTTAGGACAGGGCGAGTAGCCACTGAAGCTTTCTTT. The chain employs TRBV7-2 and TRBJ1-1; 8 nucleotides align to TRBD1. The V gene's germline CDR1 is SGHTA and CDR2 FQGNSA. The ends lost 4 bases at V and 4 bases at J; junction bases unmatched: 14. The CDR3 runs 17 residues. The full variable domain, completed using reference TRBV7-2 and TRBJ1-1, is GAGVSQSPSNKVTEKGKDVELRCDPISGHTALYWYRQSLGQGLEFLIYFQGNSAPDKSGLPSDRFSAERTGGSVSTLTIQRTQQEDSAVYLCASSSFRTGRVATEAFFGQGTRLTVV.

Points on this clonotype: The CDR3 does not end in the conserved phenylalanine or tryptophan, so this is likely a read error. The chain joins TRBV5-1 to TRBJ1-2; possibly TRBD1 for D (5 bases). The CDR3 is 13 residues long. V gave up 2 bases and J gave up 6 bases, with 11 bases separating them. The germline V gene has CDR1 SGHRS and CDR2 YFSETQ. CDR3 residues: CASSFQGPDGYTS. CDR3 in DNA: TGCGCCAGCAGCTTCCAGGGTCCGGATGGCTACACCTCC.

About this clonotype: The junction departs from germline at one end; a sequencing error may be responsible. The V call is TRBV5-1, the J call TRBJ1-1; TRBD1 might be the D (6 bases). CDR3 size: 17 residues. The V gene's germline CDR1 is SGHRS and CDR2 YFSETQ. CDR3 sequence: CASSSSGWGLGNTKAFF. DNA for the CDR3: TGCGCCAGCAGCTCCAGCGGGTGGGGGCTAGGGAACACTAAAGCTTTCTTT.

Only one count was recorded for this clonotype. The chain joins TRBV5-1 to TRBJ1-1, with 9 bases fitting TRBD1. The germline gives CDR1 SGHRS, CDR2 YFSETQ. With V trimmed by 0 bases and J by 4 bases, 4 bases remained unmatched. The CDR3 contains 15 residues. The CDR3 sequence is CASSLGDRASTEAFF. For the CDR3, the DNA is TGCGCCAGCAGCTTGGGGGACAGGGCTAGCACTGAAGCTTTCTTT.

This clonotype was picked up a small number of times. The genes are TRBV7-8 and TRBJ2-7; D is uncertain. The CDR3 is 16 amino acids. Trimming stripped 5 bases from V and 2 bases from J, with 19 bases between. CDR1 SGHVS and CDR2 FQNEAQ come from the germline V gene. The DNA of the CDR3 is TGTGCCAGCAGCCCTCTCGGCACAGCTATACCCTACGAGCAGTACTTC. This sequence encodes CASSPLGTAIPYEQYF.

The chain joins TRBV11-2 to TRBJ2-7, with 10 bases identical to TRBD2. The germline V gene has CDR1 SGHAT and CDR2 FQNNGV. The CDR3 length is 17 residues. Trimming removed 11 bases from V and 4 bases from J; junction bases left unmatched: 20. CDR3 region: CAWSVRRAGGNAYEQYF. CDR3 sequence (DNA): TGTGCCTGGAGTGTACGTCGAGCGGGAGGGAATGCGTACGAGCAGTACTTC.

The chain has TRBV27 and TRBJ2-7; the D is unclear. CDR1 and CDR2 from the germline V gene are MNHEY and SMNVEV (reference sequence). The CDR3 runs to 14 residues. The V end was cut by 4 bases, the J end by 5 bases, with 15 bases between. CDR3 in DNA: TGTGCCAGCAGTTCCTTCGGCCTTACCCACGAGCAGTACTTC. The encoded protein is CASSSFGLTHEQYF.

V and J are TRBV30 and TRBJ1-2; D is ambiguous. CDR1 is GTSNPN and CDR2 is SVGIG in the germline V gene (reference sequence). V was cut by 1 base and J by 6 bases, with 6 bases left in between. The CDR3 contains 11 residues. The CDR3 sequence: CAWSEGNGYTF. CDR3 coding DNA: TGTGCCTGGAGTGAAGGAAATGGCTACACCTTC.